This T cell receptor (beta chain) was retrieved from a study of response to subunit inactivated influenza vaccine. Study-level findings and limits: T cells newly recruited by each seasonal influenza vaccination are few, the authors suggested.

TCRdb independently ran MiXCR on the RT-PCR reads; one entry per CDR3 protein. This repertoire shows about 500,000 distinct CDR3 sequences, approximately 17% found once; its top ten account for roughly 3.1%. The germline CDR1 and CDR2 sequences are MNHNS and SASEGT. V lost 0 bases, J lost 7 bases, and 21 bases lay in between. This CDR3 comprises 18 residues. Regarding this clonotype: Its antigen is as yet unknown.

This sequence was found in a man between 50 and 75 years old who received an inactivated influenza vaccine. The specimen was CD4+ T cells sorted from PBMCs, collected less than 25 months after vaccination. V and J are TRBV6-1 and TRBJ2-2; maybe TRBD1 (5 bases). The CDR3 nucleotides are TGTGCCAGCAGTGAAGCGCGTTCCAGGGCTAGTTTCCTCGGGGAGCTGTTTTTT. Translating it yields CASSEARSRASFLGELFF.